One sample yielded the 14 T cell receptor beta chains listed below, sequenced in a study of beta chain features in type 1 diabetes. The study's findings and limits: Shortening of TCRB CDR3s, moderate but significant, appeared in all four CD4+ subsets of Type 1 diabetes patients.

No antigens are known for them. Of the isolated RNA, all was reverse transcribed, and so the sequenced material was expressed TCRB transcripts. Repertoires were generated with immunoSEQ multiplex PCR, while TCRdb's copy carries only in-frame clones and drops some. The sample gives 250,000 to 350,000 clones, approximately 16% of which show up once; more than 0.015% is in the top ten. The sequenced sample consisted of naive CD4+ T cells from blood. These receptors were taken from a man between 18 and 35 years old with type 1 diabetes.

This clone has more than one count but fewer than ten. This chain links TRBV7-2 with TRBJ2-4; D may be TRBD2 (5 bases). Germline CDR1 reads SGHTA; CDR2 reads FQGNSA. The germline V and J ends were trimmed by 2 bases and 8 bases, with 10 bases remaining between them. The CDR3 is made up of 13 amino acids. The CDR3 protein is CASSLRGPDIQYF. As DNA, the CDR3 is TGTGCCAGCAGCTTACGGGGTCCGGACATTCAGTACTTC.

This clone was observed a few times. V usage is TRBV5-1 and J usage is TRBJ2-1; the D gene is possibly TRBD2 (5 bases). This CDR3 has 16 amino acids. V was clipped by 1 base and J by 0 bases, with 11 bases between them. Germline CDR1 SGHRS, CDR2 YFSETQ. CDR3 DNA sequence: TGCGCCAGCAGCTTGTACGGGGAGAGCTCCTACAATGAGCAGTTCTTC. This encodes CASSLYGESSYNEQFF. Full variable domain (missing parts from reference TRBV5-1 and TRBJ2-1): KAGVTQTPRYLIKTRGQQVTLSCSPISGHRSVSWYQQTPGQGLQFLFEYFSETQRNKGNFPGRFSGRQFSNSRSEMNVSTLELGDSALYLCASSLYGESSYNEQFFGPGTRLTVL.

This clone was picked up a small number of times. CDR3 bases: TGTGCCAGCAGCAGAGCGGGGGGCCGGAGGCGGACCAACGTCCTGACTTTC. It yields the protein CASSRAGGRRRTNVLTF. The genes are TRBV7-2 and TRBJ2-6; the match to TRBD2 covers 9 bases. The J segment lost 8 bases and the V segment lost 5 bases, leaving 13 bases of the junction unmatched. Germline V gives CDR1 SGHTA, CDR2 FQGNSA. CDR3 length equals 17 residues.

The genes are TRBV20-1 and TRBJ2-3; D is unclear. The V gene lost 6 bases and the J gene lost 2 bases, with 3 bases spanning the gap. This CDR3 is 10 amino acids long. Germline values: CDR1 DFQATT, CDR2 SNEGSKA (reference sequence). CDR3 DNA sequence: TGCAGTGCGTACACAGATACGCAGTATTTT. This gives the protein CSAYTDTQYF.

The chain has TRBV5-1 and TRBJ2-3, with D perhaps TRBD2 (5 bases). This CDR3 has 16 residues. From germline, CDR1 is SGHRS and CDR2 YFSETQ. Trimming shortened V by 0 bases and J by 1 base, and 12 bases separated the two germline ends. CDR3 sequence reads: CASSLGGILRTDTQYF. CDR3 bases: TGCGCCAGCAGCTTGGGAGGGATATTGCGCACAGATACGCAGTATTTT.

A few counts support this clone. The chain recombines TRBV28 with TRBJ2-1, with a weak D call TRBD1 (6 bases). The V gene lost 6 bases and the J gene lost 8 bases, with 14 bases spanning the gap. This CDR3 is built from 13 residues. Germline values: CDR1 MDHEN, CDR2 SYDVKM. CDR3 sequence (DNA): TGTGCCAGCAGAAACACAGGGACCCATGAGCAGTTCTTC. Its protein is CASRNTGTHEQFF.

The chain is built from TRBV18 and TRBJ1-2; the match to TRBD1 covers 7 bases. CDR1 and CDR2 (germline): KGHSH, LQKENI. The CDR3 consists of 16 residues. Trimming took 3 bases from V and 6 from J; bases not matched to a gene: 13. CDR3 nucleotides: TGTGCCAGCTCACCGGGGACAGCAACTCCTGGGGATGGCTACACCTTC. Encoded protein: CASSPGTATPGDGYTF.

The chain combines TRBV30 with TRBJ2-1, with 8 bases that match TRBD2. Germline values: CDR1 GTSNPN, CDR2 SVGIG (reference sequence). The CDR3 is 15 amino acids. The V segment lost 5 bases and the J segment 0 bases; nucleotides outside the gene matches: 6. The CDR3 region is CAWETSGGSYNEQFF. Here the CDR3 DNA reads TGTGCCTGGGAAACAAGCGGGGGCTCCTACAATGAGCAGTTCTTC.

The gene calls are TRBV30 and TRBJ2-5, with TRBD2 matching over 9 bases. V was clipped by 0 bases and J by 0 bases; unmatched bases: 5. The germline gives CDR1 GTSNPN, CDR2 SVGIG (reference sequence). The CDR3 totals 16 residues. The CDR3 is CAWSVAGGPYQETQYF. CDR3 bases: TGTGCCTGGAGTGTAGCGGGGGGACCGTACCAAGAGACCCAGTACTTC.

V usage is TRBV2 and J usage is TRBJ1-5, with D maybe TRBD1 (6 bases). There are 14 residues in the CDR3. Looked up from germline, CDR1 is SNHLY and CDR2 is FYNNEI. Trimming shortened V by 1 base and J by 3 bases, and 7 bases separated the two germline ends. The CDR3, as DNA: TGTGCCAGCAGTGAAGTGGGGGCCAATCAGCCCCAGCATTTT. Translating it yields CASSEVGANQPQHF.

This clone was seen a handful of times. This sequence joins TRBV6-1 and TRBJ2-7; no reliable D call. In germline, CDR1 is MNHNS, CDR2 SASEGT. This CDR3 spans 14 amino acids. V was trimmed by 2 bases and J by 5 bases, leaving 13 bases between them. The CDR3 sequence is CASSEPGTIDEQYF. As DNA, the CDR3 is TGTGCCAGCAGTGAACCTGGAACTATCGACGAGCAGTACTTC.

The chain joins TRBV7-9 to TRBJ2-7; 7 bases agree with TRBD2. The CDR3 is made up of 15 amino acids. Trimming removed 1 base from V and 2 bases from J; junction bases left unmatched: 5. The V gene's germline CDR1 is SEHNR and CDR2 FQNEAQ (reference sequence). The CDR3 nucleotides read TGTGCCAGCAGCTTAGGGGGGGGTCCCCCCTACGAGCAGTACTTC. Protein: CASSLGGGPPYEQYF.

The chain couples TRBV7-9 to TRBJ1-1, with 9 bases identical to TRBD1. V lost 3 bases to trimming and J lost 1 base; unmatched junction nucleotides: 9. The CDR3 contains 17 residues. Germline CDR1 and CDR2: SEHNR and FQNEAQ (reference sequence). Here the CDR3 reads CASSFLPGTGSNTEAFF. DNA for the CDR3: TGTGCCAGCAGCTTTCTCCCCGGGACAGGGTCGAACACTGAAGCTTTCTTT.

The chain uses TRBV7-9 and TRBJ1-5; D gene unclear. This CDR3 is 14 amino acids long. Germline V gives CDR1 SEHNR, CDR2 FQNEAQ (reference sequence). V dropped 5 bases and J dropped 4 bases, with 12 bases sitting between them. The CDR3 is CASSPGNGNQPQHF. The CDR3 DNA reads TGTGCCAGCAGCCCCGGGAACGGTAATCAGCCCCAGCATTTT.